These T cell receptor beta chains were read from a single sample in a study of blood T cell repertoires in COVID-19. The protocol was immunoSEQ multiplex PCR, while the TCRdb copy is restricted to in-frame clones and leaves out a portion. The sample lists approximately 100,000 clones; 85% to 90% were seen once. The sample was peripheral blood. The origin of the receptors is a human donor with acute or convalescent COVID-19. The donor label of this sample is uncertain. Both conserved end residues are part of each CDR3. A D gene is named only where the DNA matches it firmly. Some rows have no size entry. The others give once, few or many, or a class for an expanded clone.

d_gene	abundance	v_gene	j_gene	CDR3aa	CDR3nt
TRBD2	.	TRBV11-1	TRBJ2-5	CASSPQLAEETQYF	TGTGCCAGCAGCCCGCAGCTAGCGGAAGAGACCCAGTACTTC
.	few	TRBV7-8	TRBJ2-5	CASSALIGEQETQYF	TGTGCCAGCAGCGCACTAATCGGGGAACAAGAGACCCAGTACTTC
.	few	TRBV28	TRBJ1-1	CASSTEIAEAFF	TGTGCCAGCAGCACCGAGATAGCTGAAGCTTTCTTT
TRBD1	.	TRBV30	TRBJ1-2	CAWSRTGNYGYTF	TGTGCCTGGAGCCGGACAGGGAACTATGGCTACACCTTC
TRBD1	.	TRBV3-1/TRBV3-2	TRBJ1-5	CASSQDRGYQPQHF	TGTGCCAGCAGCCAGGACAGGGGTTATCAGCCCCAGCATTTT
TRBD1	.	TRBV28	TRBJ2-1	CASSLGGTGGDEQFF	TGTGCCAGCAGTTTGGGCGGGACAGGGGGCGATGAGCAGTTCTTC
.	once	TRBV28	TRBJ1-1	CASSLRTPLEAFF	TGTGCCAGCAGCCTCCGGACACCCCTTGAAGCTTTCTTT
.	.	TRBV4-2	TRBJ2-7	CASSQANSYEQYF	TGTGCCAGCAGCCAAGCCAACTCCTACGAGCAGTACTTC
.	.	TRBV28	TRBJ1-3	CASSSTGGGNTIYF	TGTGCCAGCAGTTCGACAGGCGGAGGAAACACCATATATTTT
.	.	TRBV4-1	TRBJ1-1	CASSQQDWAGLAFF	TGCGCCAGCAGCCAACAAGATTGGGCAGGGCTAGCTTTCTTT
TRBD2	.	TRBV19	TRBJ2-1	CASHFSGTYEQFF	TGTGCCAGTCACTTTAGCGGGACCTATGAGCAGTTCTTC
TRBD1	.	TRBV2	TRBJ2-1	CASSGGTGRYEQFF	TGTGCCAGCAGTGGCGGGACAGGGCGTTATGAGCAGTTCTTC
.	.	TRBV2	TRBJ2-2	CASSVQNTGELFF	TGTGCCAGCAGTGTACAGAACACCGGGGAGCTGTTTTTT
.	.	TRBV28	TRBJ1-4	CASRITGGVEEKLFF	TGTGCCAGCAGAATCACCGGGGGGGTAGAGGAAAAACTGTTTTTT
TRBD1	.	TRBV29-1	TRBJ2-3	CSVATGGRGDTQYF	TGCAGCGTTGCAACAGGGGGTCGGGGAGATACGCAGTATTTT
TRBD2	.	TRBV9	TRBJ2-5	CASSVGSLAGETQYF	TGTGCCAGCAGCGTAGGATCACTAGCGGGAGAGACCCAGTACTTC
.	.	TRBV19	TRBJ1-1	CASSIGGGGPVNTEAFF	TGTGCCAGTAGTATAGGAGGCGGGGGTCCTGTTAACACTGAAGCTTTCTTT
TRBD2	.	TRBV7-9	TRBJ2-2	CANRLAGVGTGELFF	TGTGCCAATAGACTAGCGGGAGTCGGTACAGGGGAGCTGTTTTTT
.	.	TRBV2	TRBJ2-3	CASSSRLGSRTQYF	TGTGCCAGCAGTTCCCGCCTGGGGAGCCGTACGCAGTATTTT
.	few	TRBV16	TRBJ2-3	CASSQPEGRPVSDTQYF	TGTGCCAGCAGCCAACCCGAGGGCAGGCCAGTATCGGATACGCAGTATTTT
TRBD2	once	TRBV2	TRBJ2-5	CASRPTSGVRGETQYF	TGTGCCAGCAGACCGACTAGCGGGGTTAGAGGAGAGACCCAGTACTTC
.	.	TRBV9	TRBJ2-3	CASSVESGGTYSTDTQYF	TGTGCCAGCAGCGTAGAAAGTGGGGGGACTTACAGCACAGATACGCAGTATTTT
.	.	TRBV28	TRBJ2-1	CASSSDHSGEQFF	TGTGCCAGCAGTTCCGATCACTCCGGTGAGCAGTTCTTC
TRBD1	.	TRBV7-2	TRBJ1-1	CASSKETGGFTEAFF	TGTGCCAGCAGCAAAGAAACAGGGGGCTTCACTGAAGCTTTCTTT
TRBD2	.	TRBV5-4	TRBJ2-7	CASSRGLAGGKSYEQYF	TGTGCCAGCAGCAGGGGACTAGCGGGGGGGAAGTCCTACGAGCAGTACTTC
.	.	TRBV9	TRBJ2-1	CASSVGLADYNEQFF	TGTGCCAGCAGCGTAGGGTTAGCGGACTACAATGAGCAGTTCTTC
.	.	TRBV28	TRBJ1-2	CASSTGGKNYGYTF	TGTGCCAGCAGCACCGGGGGGAAAAACTATGGCTACACCTTC
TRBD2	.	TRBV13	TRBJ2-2	CASSPGLGTGELFF	TGTGCCAGCAGCCCAGGACTAGGCACCGGGGAGCTGTTTTTT
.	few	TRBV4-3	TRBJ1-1	CASSQDHLGRAGTEAFF	TGCGCCAGCAGCCAAGACCATTTGGGGAGGGCGGGCACTGAAGCTTTCTTT
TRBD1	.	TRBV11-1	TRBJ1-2	CASSVGGQMYGYTF	TGTGCCAGCAGCGTAGGGGGACAGATGTATGGCTACACCTTC
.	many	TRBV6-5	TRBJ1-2	CASSYSSGGALGYTF	TGTGCCAGCAGTTACTCTAGCGGAGGGGCGCTTGGCTACACCTTC
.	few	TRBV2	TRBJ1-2	CASSVPPDAGEVYGYTF	TGTGCCAGCAGTGTTCCCCCGGACGCGGGGGAGGTCTATGGCTACACCTTC
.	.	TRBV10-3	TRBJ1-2	CAITNGGAGGYGYTF	TGTGCCATCACCAATGGGGGGGCAGGAGGCTATGGCTACACCTTC
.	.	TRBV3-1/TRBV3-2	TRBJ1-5	CASSQNRGNQPQHF	TGTGCCAGCAGCCAGAACAGGGGCAATCAGCCCCAGCATTTT
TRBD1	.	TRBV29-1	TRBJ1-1	CSGGNTGDTEAFF	TGCAGCGGGGGGAATACAGGGGACACTGAAGCTTTCTTT
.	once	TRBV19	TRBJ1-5	CASSFYRDQPQHF	TGTGCCAGTAGTTTTTACAGGGATCAGCCCCAGCATTTT
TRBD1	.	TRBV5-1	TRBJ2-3	CASRGQGSTDTQYF	TGCGCCAGCAGGGGACAGGGCAGCACAGATACGCAGTATTTT
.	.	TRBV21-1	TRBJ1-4	CASSKGDSIKEKLFF	TGTGCCAGCAGCAAAGGCGACAGTATAAAGGAAAAACTGTTTTTT
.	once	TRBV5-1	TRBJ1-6	CASSLGQTGYNSPLHF	TGCGCCAGCAGCCTAGGACAGACAGGCTATAATTCACCCCTCCACTTT
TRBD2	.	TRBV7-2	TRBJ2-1	CASSLLAGGFNEQFF	TGTGCCAGCAGCTTACTAGCGGGAGGGTTTAATGAGCAGTTCTTC
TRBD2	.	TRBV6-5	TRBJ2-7	CASSFGLAGVTYEQYF	TGTGCCAGCAGTTTCGGACTAGCGGGGGTTACCTACGAGCAGTACTTC
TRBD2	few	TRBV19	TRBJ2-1	CASSLTSGDYNEQFF	TGTGCCAGTAGCCTCACTAGCGGTGATTACAATGAGCAGTTCTTC
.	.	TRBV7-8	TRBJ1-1	CASSLVYAEAFF	TGTGCCAGCAGCTTAGTCTACGCTGAAGCTTTCTTT
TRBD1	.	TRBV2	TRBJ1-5	CASSVLGQGADQPQHF	TGTGCCAGCAGTGTATTGGGGCAGGGGGCAGATCAGCCCCAGCATTTT
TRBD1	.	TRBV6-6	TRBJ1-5	CASKGQRYSNQPQHF	TGTGCCAGCAAGGGACAGCGTTATAGCAATCAGCCCCAGCATTTT
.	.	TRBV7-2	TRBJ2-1	CASRTSGGARVNEQFF	TGTGCCAGCAGGACCAGTGGGGGGGCGCGGGTCAATGAGCAGTTCTTC
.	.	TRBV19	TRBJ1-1	CASRIQGTNTEAFF	TGTGCCAGTAGAATTCAGGGGACGAACACTGAAGCTTTCTTT
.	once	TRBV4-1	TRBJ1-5	CASSQEGYSNQPQHF	TGCGCCAGCAGCCAAGAGGGCTATAGCAATCAGCCCCAGCATTTT
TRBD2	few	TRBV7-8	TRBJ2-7	CASSLVAGGLYEQYF	TGTGCCAGCAGCTTAGTAGCGGGAGGACTCTACGAGCAGTACTTC
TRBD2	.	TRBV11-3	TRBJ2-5	CASSLFYGASGGILQETQYF	TGTGCCAGCAGCTTATTCTACGGGGCTAGCGGGGGTATCCTTCAAGAGACCCAGTACTTC
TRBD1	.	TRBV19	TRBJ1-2	CASSIPGQEINGYTF	TGTGCCAGTAGTATCCCGGGACAGGAAATTAATGGCTACACCTTC